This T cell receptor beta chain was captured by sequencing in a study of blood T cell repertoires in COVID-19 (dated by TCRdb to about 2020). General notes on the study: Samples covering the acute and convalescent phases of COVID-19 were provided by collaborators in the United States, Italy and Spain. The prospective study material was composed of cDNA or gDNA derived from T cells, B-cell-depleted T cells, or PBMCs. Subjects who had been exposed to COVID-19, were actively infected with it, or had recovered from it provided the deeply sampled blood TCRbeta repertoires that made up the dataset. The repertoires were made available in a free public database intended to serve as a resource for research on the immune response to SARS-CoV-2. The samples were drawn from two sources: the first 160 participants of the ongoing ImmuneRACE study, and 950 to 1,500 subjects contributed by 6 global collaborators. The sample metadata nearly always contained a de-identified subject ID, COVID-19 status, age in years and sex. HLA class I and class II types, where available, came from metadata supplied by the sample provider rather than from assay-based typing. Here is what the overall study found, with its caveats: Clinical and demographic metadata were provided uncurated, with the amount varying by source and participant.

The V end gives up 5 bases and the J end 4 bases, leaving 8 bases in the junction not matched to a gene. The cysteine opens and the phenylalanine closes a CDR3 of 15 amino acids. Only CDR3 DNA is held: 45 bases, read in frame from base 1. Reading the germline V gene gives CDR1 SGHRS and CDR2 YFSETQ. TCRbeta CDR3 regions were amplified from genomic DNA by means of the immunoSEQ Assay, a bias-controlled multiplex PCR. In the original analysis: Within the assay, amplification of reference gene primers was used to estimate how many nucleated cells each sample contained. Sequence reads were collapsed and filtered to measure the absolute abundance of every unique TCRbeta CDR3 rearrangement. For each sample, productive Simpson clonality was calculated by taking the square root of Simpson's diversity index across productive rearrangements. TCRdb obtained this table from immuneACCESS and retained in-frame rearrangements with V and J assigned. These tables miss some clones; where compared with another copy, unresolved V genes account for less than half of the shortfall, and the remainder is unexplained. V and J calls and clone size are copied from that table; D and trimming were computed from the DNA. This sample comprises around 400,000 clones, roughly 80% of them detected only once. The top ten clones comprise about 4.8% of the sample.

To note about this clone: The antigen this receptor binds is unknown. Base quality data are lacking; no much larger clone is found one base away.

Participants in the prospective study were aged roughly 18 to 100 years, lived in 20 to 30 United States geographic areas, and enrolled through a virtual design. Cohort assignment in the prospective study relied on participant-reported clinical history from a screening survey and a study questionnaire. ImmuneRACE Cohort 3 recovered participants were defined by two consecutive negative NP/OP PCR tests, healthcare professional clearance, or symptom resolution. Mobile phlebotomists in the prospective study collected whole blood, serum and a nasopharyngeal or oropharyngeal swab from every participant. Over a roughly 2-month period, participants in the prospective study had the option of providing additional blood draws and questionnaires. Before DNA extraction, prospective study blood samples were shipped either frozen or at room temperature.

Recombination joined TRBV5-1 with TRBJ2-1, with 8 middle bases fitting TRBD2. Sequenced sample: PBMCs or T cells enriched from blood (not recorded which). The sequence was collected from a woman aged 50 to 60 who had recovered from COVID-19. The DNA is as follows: TGCGCCAGCAGTCCGGGGGGGACTACTTACAATGAGCAGTTCTTC. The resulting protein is CASSPGGTTYNEQFF.